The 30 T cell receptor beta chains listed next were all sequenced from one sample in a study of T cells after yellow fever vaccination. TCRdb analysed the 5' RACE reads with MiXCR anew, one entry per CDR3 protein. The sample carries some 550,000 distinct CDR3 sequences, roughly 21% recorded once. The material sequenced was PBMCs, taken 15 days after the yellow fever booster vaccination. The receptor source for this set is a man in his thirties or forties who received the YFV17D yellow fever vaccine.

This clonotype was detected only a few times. The CDR3 bases are TGTGCCAGCAGCCCCCCTGAGGTTTACGGGGAGCTGTTTTTT. Its protein product is CASSPPEVYGELFF. The V call is TRBV7-2, the J call TRBJ2-2, with no clear D. CDR1 and CDR2 (germline): SGHTA, FQGNSA. Trimming shortened V by 5 bases and J by 7 bases, and 14 bases separated the two germline ends. The CDR3 is made up of 14 amino acids.

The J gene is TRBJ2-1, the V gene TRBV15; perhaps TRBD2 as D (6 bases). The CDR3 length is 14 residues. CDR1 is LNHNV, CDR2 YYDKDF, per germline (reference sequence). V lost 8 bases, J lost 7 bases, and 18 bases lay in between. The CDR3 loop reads CATSIGHGGNEQFF. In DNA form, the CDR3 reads TGTGCCACCTCTATCGGGCACGGAGGGAATGAGCAGTTCTTC.

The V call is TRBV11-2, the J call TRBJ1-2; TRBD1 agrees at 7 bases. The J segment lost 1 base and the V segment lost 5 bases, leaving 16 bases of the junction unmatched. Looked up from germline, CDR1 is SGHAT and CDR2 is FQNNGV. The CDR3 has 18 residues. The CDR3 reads CASSMSHRQGHYNYGYTF. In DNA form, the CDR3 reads TGTGCCAGCAGCATGTCTCATCGACAGGGACATTATAACTATGGCTACACCTTC.

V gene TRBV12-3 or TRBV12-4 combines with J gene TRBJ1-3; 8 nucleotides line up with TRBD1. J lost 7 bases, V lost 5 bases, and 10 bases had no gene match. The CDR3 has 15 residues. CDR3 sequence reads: CASSIDRGSRNTIYF. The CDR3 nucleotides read TGTGCCAGCAGTATAGACAGGGGTTCTCGGAACACCATATATTTT.

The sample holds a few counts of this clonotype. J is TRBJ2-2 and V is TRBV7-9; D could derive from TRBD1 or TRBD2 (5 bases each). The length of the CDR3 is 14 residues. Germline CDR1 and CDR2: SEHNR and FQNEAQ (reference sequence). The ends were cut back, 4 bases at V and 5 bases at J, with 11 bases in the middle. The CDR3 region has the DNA TGTGCCAGCAGCTCTTTATGGGGGACCGGGGAGCTGTTTTTT. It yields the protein CASSSLWGTGELFF.

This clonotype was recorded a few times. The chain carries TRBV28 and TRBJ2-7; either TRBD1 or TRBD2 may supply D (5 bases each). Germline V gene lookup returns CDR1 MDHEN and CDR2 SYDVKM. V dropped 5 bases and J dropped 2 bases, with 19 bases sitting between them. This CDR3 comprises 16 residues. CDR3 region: CASSDTGTVAAYEQYF. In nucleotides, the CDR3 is TGTGCCAGCAGTGACACGGGGACCGTTGCGGCCTACGAGCAGTACTTC.

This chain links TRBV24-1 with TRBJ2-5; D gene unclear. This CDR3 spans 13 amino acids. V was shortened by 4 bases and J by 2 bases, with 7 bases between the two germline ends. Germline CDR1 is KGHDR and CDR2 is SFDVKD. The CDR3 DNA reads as TGTGCCACCAGTGACCCTCAACAAGAGACCCAGTACTTC. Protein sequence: CATSDPQQETQYF.

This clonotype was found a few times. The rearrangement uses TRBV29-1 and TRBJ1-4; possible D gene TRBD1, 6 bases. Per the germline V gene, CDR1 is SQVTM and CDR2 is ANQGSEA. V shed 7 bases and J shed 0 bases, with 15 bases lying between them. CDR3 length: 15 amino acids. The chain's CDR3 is CSGAQGYSTNEKLFF. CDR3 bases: TGCAGCGGGGCGCAGGGGTATTCAACTAATGAAAAACTGTTTTTT.

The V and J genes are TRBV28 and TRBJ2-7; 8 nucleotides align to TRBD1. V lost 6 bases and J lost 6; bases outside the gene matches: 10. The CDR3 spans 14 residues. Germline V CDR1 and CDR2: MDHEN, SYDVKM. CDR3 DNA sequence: TGTGCCAGCAGCCTTCGACAGGGGCCCTCCGAGCAGTACTTC. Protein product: CASSLRQGPSEQYF. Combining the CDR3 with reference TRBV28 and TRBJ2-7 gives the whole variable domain DVKVTQSSRYLVKRTGEKVFLECVQDMDHENMFWYRQDPGLGLRLIYFSYDVKMKEKGDIPEGYSVSREKKERFSLILESASTNQTSMYLCASSLRQGPSEQYFGPGTRLTVT.

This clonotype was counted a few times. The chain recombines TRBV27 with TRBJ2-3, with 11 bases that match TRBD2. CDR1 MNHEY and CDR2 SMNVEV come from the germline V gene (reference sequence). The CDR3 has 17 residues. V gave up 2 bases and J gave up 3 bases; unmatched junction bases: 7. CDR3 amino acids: CASSLISSGRRTDTQYF. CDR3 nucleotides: TGTGCCAGCAGTTTAATTTCTAGCGGGAGGAGAACAGATACGCAGTATTTT.

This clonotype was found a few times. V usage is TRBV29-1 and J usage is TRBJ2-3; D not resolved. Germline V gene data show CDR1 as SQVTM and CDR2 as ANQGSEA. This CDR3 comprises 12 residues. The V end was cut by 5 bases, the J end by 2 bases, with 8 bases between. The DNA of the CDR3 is TGCAGCGTTTTTGGGAACACAGATACGCAGTATTTT. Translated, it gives CSVFGNTDTQYF.

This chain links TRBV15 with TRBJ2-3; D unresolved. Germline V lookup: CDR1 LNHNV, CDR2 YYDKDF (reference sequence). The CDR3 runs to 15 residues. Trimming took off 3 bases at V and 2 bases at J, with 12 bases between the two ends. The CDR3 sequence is CATSSYSTYTDTQYF. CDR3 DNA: TGTGCCACCAGCAGCTACAGCACTTACACAGATACGCAGTATTTT.

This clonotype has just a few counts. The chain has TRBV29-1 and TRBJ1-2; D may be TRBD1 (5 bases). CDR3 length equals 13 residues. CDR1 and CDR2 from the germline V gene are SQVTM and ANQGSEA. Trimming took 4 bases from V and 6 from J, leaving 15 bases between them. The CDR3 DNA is TGCAGCGTTGGGGAGGGACGACCGGATGGCTACACCTTC. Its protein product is CSVGEGRPDGYTF.

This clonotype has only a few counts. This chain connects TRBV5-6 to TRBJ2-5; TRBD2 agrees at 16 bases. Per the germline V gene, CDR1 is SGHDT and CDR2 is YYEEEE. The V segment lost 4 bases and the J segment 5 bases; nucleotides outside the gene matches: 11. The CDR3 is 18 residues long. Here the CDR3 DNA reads TGTGCCAGCAGCCAGATCGGGACTAGCGGGAGGGCCTCCGAGACCCAGTACTTC. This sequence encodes CASSQIGTSGRASETQYF.

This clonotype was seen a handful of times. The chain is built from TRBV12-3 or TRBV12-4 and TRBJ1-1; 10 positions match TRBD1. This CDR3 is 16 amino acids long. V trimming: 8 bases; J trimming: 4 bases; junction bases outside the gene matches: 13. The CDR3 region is CASSSYRTGGFTEAFF. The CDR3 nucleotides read TGTGCCAGCTCGAGTTATCGGACAGGGGGTTTCACTGAAGCTTTCTTT.

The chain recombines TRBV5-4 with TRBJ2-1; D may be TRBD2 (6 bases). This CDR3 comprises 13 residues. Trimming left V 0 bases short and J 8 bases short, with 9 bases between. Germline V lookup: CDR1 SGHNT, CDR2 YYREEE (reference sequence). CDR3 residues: CASSLGRGDEQFF. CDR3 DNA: TGTGCCAGCAGCTTGGGTCGCGGGGATGAGCAGTTCTTC.

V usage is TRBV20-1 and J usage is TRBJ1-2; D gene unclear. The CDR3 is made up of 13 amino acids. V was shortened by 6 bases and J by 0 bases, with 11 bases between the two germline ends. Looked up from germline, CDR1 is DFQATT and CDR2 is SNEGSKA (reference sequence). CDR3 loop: CSAEGGSNYGYTF. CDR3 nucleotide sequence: TGCAGTGCAGAGGGCGGGTCTAACTATGGCTACACCTTC.

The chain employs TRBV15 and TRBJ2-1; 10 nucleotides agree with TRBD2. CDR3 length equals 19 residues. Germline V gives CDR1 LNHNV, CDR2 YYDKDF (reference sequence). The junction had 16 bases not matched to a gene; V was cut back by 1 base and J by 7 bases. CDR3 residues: CATSRGRARLAGVSNEQFF. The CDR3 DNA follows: TGTGCCACCAGCAGAGGCCGGGCCCGGCTAGCGGGAGTAAGTAATGAGCAGTTCTTC.

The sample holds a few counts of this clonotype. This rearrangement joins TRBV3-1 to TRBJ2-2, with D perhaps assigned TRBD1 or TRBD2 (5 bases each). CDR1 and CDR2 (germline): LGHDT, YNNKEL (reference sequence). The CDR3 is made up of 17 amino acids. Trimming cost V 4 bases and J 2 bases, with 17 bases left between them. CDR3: CASSRGQGRINTGELFF. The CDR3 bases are TGTGCCAGCAGCCGAGGCCAGGGACGGATTAACACCGGGGAGCTGTTTTTT. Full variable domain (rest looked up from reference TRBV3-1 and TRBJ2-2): DTAVSQTPKYLVTQMGNDKSIKCEQNLGHDTMYWYKQDSKKFLKIMFSYNNKELIINETVPNRFSPKSPDKAHLNLHINSLELGDSAVYFCASSRGQGRINTGELFFGEGSRLTVL.

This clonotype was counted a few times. CDR3 coding DNA: TGCAGTGCTAGGGGCGGGAATCACAATGAGCAGTTCTTC. It translates to CSARGGNHNEQFF. The chain has TRBV20-1 and TRBJ2-1, with a weak D call TRBD2 (6 bases). Germline values: CDR1 DFQATT, CDR2 SNEGSKA (reference sequence). Trimming removed 3 bases at V and 5 bases at J, with 11 bases between. The CDR3 consists of 13 residues.

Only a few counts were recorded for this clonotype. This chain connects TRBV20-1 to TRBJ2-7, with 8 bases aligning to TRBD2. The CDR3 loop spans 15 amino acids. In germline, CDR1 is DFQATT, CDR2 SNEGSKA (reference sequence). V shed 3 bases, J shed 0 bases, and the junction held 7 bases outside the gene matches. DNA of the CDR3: TGCAGTGCTAGCGCTCCAACTAGCGGCTCCTACGAGCAGTACTTC. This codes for CSASAPTSGSYEQYF.

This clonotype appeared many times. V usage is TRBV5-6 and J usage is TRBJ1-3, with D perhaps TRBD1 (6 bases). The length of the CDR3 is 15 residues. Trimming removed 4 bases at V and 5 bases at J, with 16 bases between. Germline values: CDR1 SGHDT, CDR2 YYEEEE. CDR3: CASSTETGGRNTIYF. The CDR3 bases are TGTGCCAGCAGCACAGAGACAGGCGGAAGAAACACCATATATTTT.

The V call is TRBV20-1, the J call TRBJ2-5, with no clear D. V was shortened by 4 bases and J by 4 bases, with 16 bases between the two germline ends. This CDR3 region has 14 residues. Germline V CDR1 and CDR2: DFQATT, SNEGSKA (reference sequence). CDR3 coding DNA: TGCAGTGCTACCGGGTCCTGGACGTCAGAGACCCAGTACTTC. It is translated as CSATGSWTSETQYF.

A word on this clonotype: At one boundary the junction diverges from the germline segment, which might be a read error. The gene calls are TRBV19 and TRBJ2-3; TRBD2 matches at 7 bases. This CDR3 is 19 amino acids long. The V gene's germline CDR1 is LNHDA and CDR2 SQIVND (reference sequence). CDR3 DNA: TGTGCCACTAGTCTTCGGGGGGAGACTAGTTCTGGCCCTATTGGTACGCAGTATTTT. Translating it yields CATSLRGETSSGPIGTQYF.

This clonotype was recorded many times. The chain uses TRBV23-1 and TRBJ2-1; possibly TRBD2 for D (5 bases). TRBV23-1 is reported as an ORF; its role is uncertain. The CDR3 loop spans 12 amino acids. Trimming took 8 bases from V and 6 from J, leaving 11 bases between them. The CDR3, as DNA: TGCGCCAGCTCTCAAGGGAGCAATGAGCAGTTCTTC. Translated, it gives CASSQGSNEQFF.

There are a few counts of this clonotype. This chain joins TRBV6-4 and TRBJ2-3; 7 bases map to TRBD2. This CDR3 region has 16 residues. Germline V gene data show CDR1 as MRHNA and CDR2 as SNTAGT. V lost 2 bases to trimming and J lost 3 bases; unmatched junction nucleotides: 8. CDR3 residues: CASSDTPGLRTDTQYF. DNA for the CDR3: TGTGCCAGCAGTGACACTCCGGGACTAAGAACAGATACGCAGTATTTT.

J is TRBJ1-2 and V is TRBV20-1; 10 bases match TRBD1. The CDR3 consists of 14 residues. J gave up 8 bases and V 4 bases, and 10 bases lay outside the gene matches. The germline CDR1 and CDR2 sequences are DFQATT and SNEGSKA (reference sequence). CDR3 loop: CSATKTGGEGGYTF. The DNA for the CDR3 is TGCAGTGCTACGAAGACAGGGGGCGAAGGAGGCTACACCTTC.

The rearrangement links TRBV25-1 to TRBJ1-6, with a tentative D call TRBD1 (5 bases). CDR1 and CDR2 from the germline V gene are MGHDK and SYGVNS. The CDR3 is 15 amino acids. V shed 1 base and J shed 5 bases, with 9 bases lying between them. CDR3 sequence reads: CASSESHRNNSPLHF. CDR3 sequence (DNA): TGTGCCAGCAGTGAATCCCACAGGAATAATTCACCCCTCCACTTT.

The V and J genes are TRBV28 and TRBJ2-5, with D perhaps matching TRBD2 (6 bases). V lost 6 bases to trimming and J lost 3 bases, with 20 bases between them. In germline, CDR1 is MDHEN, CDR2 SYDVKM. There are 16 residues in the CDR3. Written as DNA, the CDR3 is TGTGCCAGCAGACCCCCGGTGGGAGGTGGGGAAGAGACCCAGTACTTC. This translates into CASRPPVGGGEETQYF.

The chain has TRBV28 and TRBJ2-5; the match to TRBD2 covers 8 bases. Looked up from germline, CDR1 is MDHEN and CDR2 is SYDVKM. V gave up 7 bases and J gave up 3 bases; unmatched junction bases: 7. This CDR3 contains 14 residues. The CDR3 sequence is CASKMYGREETQYF. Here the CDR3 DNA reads TGTGCCAGCAAAATGTACGGGAGGGAAGAGACCCAGTACTTC. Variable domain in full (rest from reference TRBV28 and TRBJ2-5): DVKVTQSSRYLVKRTGEKVFLECVQDMDHENMFWYRQDPGLGLRLIYFSYDVKMKEKGDIPEGYSVSREKKERFSLILESASTNQTSMYLCASKMYGREETQYFGPGTRLLVL.